Following are 27 T cell receptor beta chains from one sample sequenced in a study of blood T cell repertoires in COVID-19. The method was immunoSEQ multiplex PCR; TCRdb's version includes in-frame clones alone and lacks a portion of them. In the table there are around 300,000 clones, approximately 80% of which are singletons. The sample consisted of peripheral blood. The receptors derive from a woman aged 45-60 years with active or convalescent COVID-19.

The chain couples TRBV29-1 to TRBJ2-1, with 7 bases lining up with TRBD2. The junction had 7 bases not matched to a gene; V was cut back by 6 bases and J by 2 bases. This CDR3 has 14 residues. Germline values: CDR1 SQVTM, CDR2 ANQGSEA. Here the CDR3 DNA reads TGCAGCGTGCCCCCGAGCGGGGCCTACAATGAGCAGTTCTTC. It specifies CSVPPSGAYNEQFF.

This clone was detected once. This chain connects TRBV29-1 to TRBJ2-2, with TRBD1 matching over 10 bases. The CDR3 is 14 amino acids. Germline values: CDR1 SQVTM, CDR2 ANQGSEA. Trimming removed 6 bases from V and 6 bases from J; junction bases left unmatched: 7. The CDR3 bases are TGCAGCGTGGGGACAGGGGCCAGCGCCGGGGAGCTGTTTTTT. Translating gives CSVGTGASAGELFF.

The V and J genes are TRBV2 and TRBJ2-5; TRBD2 agrees at 9 bases. V lost 4 bases to trimming and J lost 3 bases; unmatched junction nucleotides: 3. Per germline, CDR1 SNHLY and CDR2 FYNNEI. The length of the CDR3 is 14 residues. CDR3 protein: CASSAAGGEETQYF. CDR3 in DNA: TGTGCCAGCAGTGCCGCGGGGGGGGAAGAGACCCAGTACTTC.

As DNA, the CDR3 is TGTGCCAGCAGCTTCATCTACAGGGGCGCTTGGAATGAAAAACTGTTTTTT. Translation: CASSFIYRGAWNEKLFF. This chain joins TRBV7-2 and TRBJ1-4; TRBD1 matches at 7 bases. Trimming cost V 3 bases and J 5 bases; bases outside gene matches: 12. CDR1 is SGHTA and CDR2 is FQGNSA in the germline V gene. This CDR3 comprises 17 residues.

This chain uses TRBV4-1 with TRBJ2-5; TRBD2 matches 9 bases. The trim removed 4 bases at V and 0 bases at J, leaving 6 bases unmatched. The CDR3 contains 16 residues. The germline V gene has CDR1 MGHRA and CDR2 YSYEKL. The CDR3 bases are TGCGCCAGCAGCCGGCGGCGGGGGGGATACCAAGAGACCCAGTACTTC. It specifies CASSRRRGGYQETQYF.

This chain joins TRBV7-9 and TRBJ1-1, with D possibly being TRBD1 (6 bases). CDR1 and CDR2 (germline): SEHNR, FQNEAQ (reference sequence). The CDR3 has 12 residues. V shed 6 bases and J shed 5 bases, with 10 bases lying between them. The CDR3 loop is CASRMGQTEAFF. CDR3 nucleotide sequence: TGTGCCAGCAGAATGGGACAAACTGAAGCTTTCTTT. Full variable domain (outside the CDR3, taken from reference TRBV7-9 and TRBJ1-1): DTGVSQNPRHKITKRGQNVTFRCDPISEHNRLYWYRQTLGQGPEFLTYFQNEAQLEKSRLLSDRFSAERPKGSFSTLEIQRTEQGDSAMYLCASRMGQTEAFFGQGTRLTVV.

The rearrangement uses TRBV30 and TRBJ1-6, with D possibly matching TRBD1 (5 bases). The CDR3 is made up of 13 amino acids. The ends were cut back, 4 bases at V and 9 bases at J, with 13 bases in the middle. Germline assignment: CDR1 GTSNPN and CDR2 SVGIG (reference sequence). The CDR3 DNA sequence: TGTGCCTGGAATAATGGACAAGGTTCACCCCTCCACTTT. This codes for CAWNNGQGSPLHF.

The chain links TRBV29-1 to TRBJ1-2, with D unresolved. This CDR3 is built from 12 residues. The germline V and J ends were trimmed by 6 bases and 1 base, with 9 bases remaining between them. The germline V gene encodes CDR1 SQVTM and CDR2 ANQGSEA. This chain's CDR3 is CSVIHVNYGYTF. The CDR3 bases are TGCAGCGTCATACACGTTAACTATGGCTACACCTTC.

The V and J genes are TRBV7-9 and TRBJ2-3; 8 nucleotides line up with TRBD2. The germline V gene encodes CDR1 SEHNR and CDR2 FQNEAQ (reference sequence). The CDR3 is 16 residues long. The junction had 15 bases not matched to a gene; V was cut back by 8 bases and J by 5 bases. The CDR3 sequence: CASASPSGGPGDTQYF. For the CDR3, the DNA is TGTGCCAGCGCGTCCCCCTCGGGGGGGCCGGGAGATACGCAGTATTTT. Supplemented by reference TRBV7-9 and TRBJ2-3, the full variable domain reads DTGVSQNPRHKITKRGQNVTFRCDPISEHNRLYWYRQTLGQGPEFLTYFQNEAQLEKSRLLSDRFSAERPKGSFSTLEIQRTEQGDSAMYLCASASPSGGPGDTQYFGPGTRLTVL.

The J gene is TRBJ2-2, the V gene TRBV3-1 (or the pseudogene TRBV3-2), with 7 nucleotides matching TRBD1. Germline assignment: CDR1 LGHDT and CDR2 YNNKEL (reference sequence). CDR3 length equals 14 residues. J gave up 9 bases and V 6 bases, and 10 bases lay outside the gene matches. The CDR3 loop reads CASRPTGEHRELFF. CDR3 nucleotide sequence: TGTGCCAGCAGGCCCACAGGGGAGCACAGGGAGCTGTTTTTT.

The V gene is TRBV4-1, the J gene TRBJ1-5; D is uncertain. The CDR3 runs to 14 residues. The germline V gene has CDR1 MGHRA and CDR2 YSYEKL. V dropped 2 bases and J dropped 7 bases, with 12 bases sitting between them. CDR3 region: CASSQSFSGQPQHF. CDR3 DNA: TGCGCCAGCAGCCAAAGCTTTTCGGGGCAGCCCCAGCATTTT.

This clone was seen a single time. The V gene is TRBV5-1, the J gene TRBJ2-7; 7 bases align to TRBD1. The length of the CDR3 is 16 residues. CDR1 SGHRS and CDR2 YFSETQ come from the germline V gene. V lost 2 bases and J lost 3; bases outside the gene matches: 11. The CDR3 nucleotides are TGCGCCAGCAGCTTCGGACAGGAAAGCTATCACTACGAGCAGTACTTC. Translating gives CASSFGQESYHYEQYF. The whole variable domain, filled in from reference TRBV5-1 and TRBJ2-7, reads KAGVTQTPRYLIKTRGQQVTLSCSPISGHRSVSWYQQTPGQGLQFLFEYFSETQRNKGNFPGRFSGRQFSNSRSEMNVSTLELGDSALYLCASSFGQESYHYEQYFGPGTRLTVT.

The rearrangement links TRBV7-2 to TRBJ2-3; no clear D. V was pared by 1 base and J by 2 bases, with 10 bases between. The V gene's germline CDR1 is SGHTA and CDR2 FQGNSA. The CDR3 sequence is 15 residues long. The chain's CDR3 is CASSLGVVPTDTQYF. The CDR3 nucleotides are TGTGCCAGCAGCTTAGGCGTAGTCCCCACAGATACGCAGTATTTT.

This clone appeared once. The chain combines TRBV19 with TRBJ1-5, with 8 bases lining up with TRBD1. Trimming took 1 base from V and 4 from J; bases not matched to a gene: 3. CDR3 length equals 15 residues. Germline V gene data show CDR1 as LNHDA and CDR2 as SQIVND (reference sequence). The CDR3 reads CASSIVWDRNQPQHF. The CDR3 DNA reads as TGTGCCAGTAGTATAGTCTGGGACAGGAATCAGCCCCAGCATTTT.

This clone was counted only a few times. The rearrangement uses TRBV19 and TRBJ1-3; 7 positions agree with TRBD1. V was clipped by 9 bases and J by 0 bases; unmatched bases: 8. In germline, CDR1 is LNHDA, CDR2 SQIVND (reference sequence). This CDR3 contains 15 residues. The CDR3 DNA follows: TGTGCCAGCGGTAGAGACAGGGACTCTGGAAACACCATATATTTT. It is translated as CASGRDRDSGNTIYF.

The chain's CDR3 is CASSFPRQPNTQYF. The DNA of the CDR3 is TGTGCCAGCAGCTTTCCCCGACAACCAAATACGCAGTATTTT. The V gene is TRBV5-4, the J gene TRBJ2-3; D call uncertain. The length of the CDR3 is 14 residues. Germline assignment: CDR1 SGHNT and CDR2 YYREEE (reference sequence). V lost 2 bases and J 7 bases, leaving 14 bases between the germline ends.

Only one count was recorded for this clone. V is TRBV19 and J is TRBJ1-5, with D maybe TRBD1 (6 bases). The V gene's germline CDR1 is LNHDA and CDR2 SQIVND (reference sequence). The germline V and J ends were trimmed by 11 bases and 3 bases, with 11 bases remaining between them. The CDR3 has 12 residues. CDR3 sequence (DNA): TGTGCCGCACAGGGTTCCAATCAGCCCCAGCATTTT. Its protein product is CAAQGSNQPQHF.

The chain has TRBV25-1 and TRBJ2-6; D is ambiguous. Per germline, CDR1 MGHDK and CDR2 SYGVNS. Trimming shortened V by 3 bases and J by 0 bases, and 3 bases separated the two germline ends. CDR3 size: 14 residues. The CDR3 loop reads CASSDHSGANVLTF. Here the CDR3 DNA reads TGTGCCAGCAGTGATCACTCTGGGGCCAACGTCCTGACTTTC.

This chain uses TRBV15 with TRBJ2-7; 9 bases are a match to TRBD1. CDR1 and CDR2 (germline): LNHNV, YYDKDF (reference sequence). V shed 6 bases, J shed 2 bases, and the junction held 5 bases outside the gene matches. The CDR3 extends over 14 amino acids. The CDR3: CATSSDRGPYEQYF. The CDR3 DNA reads TGTGCCACCAGTTCGGACAGGGGCCCCTACGAGCAGTACTTC.

The rearrangement joins TRBV19 to TRBJ1-3; D ambiguous. The CDR3 runs to 15 residues. Deletions cut 0 bases from V and 0 bases from J, with 6 bases between. Per the germline V gene, CDR1 is LNHDA and CDR2 is SQIVND (reference sequence). CDR3 DNA sequence: TGTGCCAGTAGTATAGATCACAACTCTGGAAACACCATATATTTT. It codes for CASSIDHNSGNTIYF.

The chain is built from TRBV10-3 and TRBJ1-3, with D unresolved. Germline V gene sequence: CDR1 ENHRY, CDR2 SYGVKD. The CDR3 is 13 amino acids. The V and J ends lost 8 bases and 3 bases respectively, with 11 bases between them. CDR3 amino acids: CAIQAGHGNTIYF. CDR3 coding DNA: TGTGCCATCCAGGCGGGTCATGGAAACACCATATATTTT.

The table lists this clone with a count of one. The J gene is TRBJ1-6, the V gene TRBV28; the D is unclear. Trimming shortened V by 2 bases and J by 8 bases, and 10 bases separated the two germline ends. The CDR3 totals 14 residues. Germline V gene data show CDR1 as MDHEN and CDR2 as SYDVKM. The CDR3 region is CASSLGGRDSPLHF. CDR3 nucleotides: TGTGCCAGCAGTTTAGGCGGGAGGGATTCACCCCTCCACTTT.

J is TRBJ2-1 and V is TRBV2, with TRBD2 identical over 9 bases. V was clipped by 6 bases and J by 6 bases; unmatched bases: 3. The CDR3 is 13 amino acids. Germline V gene sequence: CDR1 SNHLY, CDR2 FYNNEI. The CDR3 nucleotides read TGTGCCAGCAGATCTAGCGGGATCAATGAGCAGTTCTTC. Its translation is CASRSSGINEQFF.

V and J are TRBV29-1 and TRBJ2-7, with D possibly matching TRBD2 (5 bases). The CDR3 runs to 11 residues. Between the trimmed V and J ends, which lost 2 bases and 6 bases, there was a span of 8 bases. Germline loops: CDR1 SQVTM, CDR2 ANQGSEA. DNA for the CDR3: TGCAGCGTTGAACTTGCGGGCGAGCAGTACTTC. Its protein product is CSVELAGEQYF.

This CDR3 reads CASSAGGLAVRTDTQYF. CDR3 DNA sequence: TGTGCCAGCAGCGCCGGGGGACTAGCGGTTCGCACAGATACGCAGTATTTT. The V gene is TRBV7-9, the J gene TRBJ2-3; 11 bases match TRBD2. Germline V CDR1 and CDR2: SEHNR, FQNEAQ (reference sequence). V was clipped by 5 bases and J by 1 base; unmatched bases: 8. The CDR3 loop spans 17 amino acids.

This chain joins TRBV28 and TRBJ2-7; D possibly corresponds to TRBD2 (6 bases). The CDR3 consists of 15 residues. V lost 2 bases and J lost 2, with 13 bases in between. Germline V gene sequence: CDR1 MDHEN, CDR2 SYDVKM. DNA for the CDR3: TGTGCCAGCAGTTTAGCGGGGCAGGGCCCCTACGAGCAGTACTTC. This translates into CASSLAGQGPYEQYF. Complete variable domain (other parts from reference TRBV28 and TRBJ2-7): DVKVTQSSRYLVKRTGEKVFLECVQDMDHENMFWYRQDPGLGLRLIYFSYDVKMKEKGDIPEGYSVSREKKERFSLILESASTNQTSMYLCASSLAGQGPYEQYFGPGTRLTVT.

This chain links TRBV11-2 with TRBJ2-1; the D is unclear. CDR3 length: 16 residues. V shed 4 bases and J shed 6 bases, with 19 bases lying between them. CDR1 is SGHAT and CDR2 is FQNNGV in the germline V gene. The CDR3 DNA reads as TGTGCCAGCAGCTCCCGCGAATACCGGCCGGGCAATGAGCAGTTCTTC. Translating it yields CASSSREYRPGNEQFF.